The 7 T cell receptor beta chains below all came from one sample that was sequenced in a study of OX40 agonist ivuxolimab in advanced cancers. Only in-frame clones appear in the TCRdb table, and some are missing; sequencing was by immunoSEQ multiplex PCR. The sample lists 75,000 to 100,000 clones, roughly nine tenths occurring once. The material was CD4+ or CD8+ T cells sorted from blood, obtained in a trial of the OX40 agonist ivuxolimab. The source of these receptors is an adult with an advanced solid tumor such as melanoma, head and neck, liver or kidney cancer.

This rearrangement joins TRBV7-2 to TRBJ2-7, with D possibly being TRBD1 or TRBD2 (5 bases each). The CDR3 is made up of 12 amino acids. Germline V lookup: CDR1 SGHTA, CDR2 FQGNSA. With 5 bases removed from V and 7 bases from J, the gap between germline ends came to 12 bases. The CDR3 region has the DNA TGTGCCAGCAGCCCCCGGGGCAGGGAGCAGTACTTC. Amino acids: CASSPRGREQYF.

The chain combines TRBV18 with TRBJ2-5; no definite D call. In germline, CDR1 is KGHSH, CDR2 LQKENI. The CDR3 length is 12 residues. V shed 3 bases and J shed 3 bases, with 5 bases lying between them. Here the CDR3 DNA reads TGTGCCAGCTCACCCTTAAAAGAGACCCAGTACTTC. It specifies CASSPLKETQYF.

The chain recombines TRBV6-5 with TRBJ2-7; D unclear. The V end lost 2 bases, the J end lost 7 bases, and 15 bases lay between the germline ends. The CDR3 consists of 14 residues. The germline CDR1 and CDR2 sequences are MNHEY and SVGAGI. The CDR3 DNA sequence: TGTGCCAGCAGTTACGGACGGCCTCCCTGGGAGCAGTACTTC. This translates into CASSYGRPPWEQYF.

The rearrangement uses TRBV7-9 and TRBJ2-7; 14 positions match TRBD2. The V gene's germline CDR1 is SEHNR and CDR2 FQNEAQ (reference sequence). This CDR3 comprises 15 residues. V was pared by 5 bases and J by 3 bases, with 3 bases of the junction left unmatched. The CDR3 reads CASSGLAGGRYEQYF. The CDR3 DNA reads as TGTGCCAGCAGCGGACTAGCGGGAGGCCGCTACGAGCAGTACTTC.

The chain has TRBV9 and TRBJ2-5; 8 positions match TRBD2. CDR1 and CDR2 from the germline V gene are SGDLS and YYNGEE. Trimming took 4 bases from V and 4 from J; bases not matched to a gene: 9. This CDR3 is 15 amino acids long. This CDR3 reads CASSSSLAGRETQYF. The CDR3 DNA follows: TGTGCCAGCAGCTCCTCCTTAGCGGGAAGAGAGACCCAGTACTTC.

The gene calls are TRBV21-1 and TRBJ2-2; the table assigns TRBD2, which was not confirmed against the DNA. TRBV21-1 is a pseudogene. There are 17 residues in the CDR3. In DNA, the CDR3 is TGTGCCAGCAGCCCCGGGACTAGCGGGTGTAACACCGGGGAGCTGTTTTTT. Its protein is CASSPGTSGCNTGELFF.

This clone showed up just a few times. The chain recombines TRBV10-3 with TRBJ1-2; tentatively, D is TRBD1 (5 bases). Germline V gene data show CDR1 as ENHRY and CDR2 as SYGVKD. This CDR3 is 15 amino acids long. V lost 0 bases, J lost 0 bases, and 8 bases lay in between. The CDR3 here is CAISESLQANYGYTF. Written as DNA, the CDR3 is TGTGCCATCAGTGAGTCCCTACAGGCTAACTATGGCTACACCTTC.